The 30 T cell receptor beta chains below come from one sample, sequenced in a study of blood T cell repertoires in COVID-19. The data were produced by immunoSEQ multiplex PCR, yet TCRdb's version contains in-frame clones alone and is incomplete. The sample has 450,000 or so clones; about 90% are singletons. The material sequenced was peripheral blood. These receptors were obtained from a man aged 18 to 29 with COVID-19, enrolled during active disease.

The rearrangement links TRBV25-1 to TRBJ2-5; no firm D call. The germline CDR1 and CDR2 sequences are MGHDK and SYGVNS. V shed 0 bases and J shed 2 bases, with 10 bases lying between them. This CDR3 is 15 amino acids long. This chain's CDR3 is CASSEYLRSQETQYF. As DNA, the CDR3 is TGTGCCAGCAGTGAATATTTGCGGTCACAAGAGACCCAGTACTTC.

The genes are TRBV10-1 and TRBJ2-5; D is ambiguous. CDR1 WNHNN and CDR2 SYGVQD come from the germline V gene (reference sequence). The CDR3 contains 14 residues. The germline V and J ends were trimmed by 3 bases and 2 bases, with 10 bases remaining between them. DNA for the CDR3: TGCGCCAGCAGTGAATACTCTACGCAAGAGACCCAGTACTTC. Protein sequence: CASSEYSTQETQYF.

The CDR3 sequence is CASSLGTGAGTGELFF. DNA of the CDR3: TGCGCCAGCAGCTTGGGGACAGGGGCAGGTACCGGGGAGCTGTTTTTT. V and J are TRBV5-1 and TRBJ2-2; 9 bases align to TRBD1. This CDR3 region has 16 residues. The germline CDR1 and CDR2 sequences are SGHRS and YFSETQ. J was trimmed by 5 bases and V by 0 bases; bases with no gene match: 5.

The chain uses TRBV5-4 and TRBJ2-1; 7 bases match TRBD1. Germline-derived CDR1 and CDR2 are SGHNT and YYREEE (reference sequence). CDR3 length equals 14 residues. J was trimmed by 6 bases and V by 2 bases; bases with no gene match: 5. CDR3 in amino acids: CASSFMGQFNEQFF. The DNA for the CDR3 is TGTGCCAGCAGCTTTATGGGACAGTTCAATGAGCAGTTCTTC.

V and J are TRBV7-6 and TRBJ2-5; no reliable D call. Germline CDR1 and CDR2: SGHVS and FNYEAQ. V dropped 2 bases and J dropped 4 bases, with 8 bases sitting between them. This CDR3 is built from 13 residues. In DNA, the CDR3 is TGTGCCAGCAGCTTATCCCCGGTAGAGACCCAGTACTTC. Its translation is CASSLSPVETQYF.

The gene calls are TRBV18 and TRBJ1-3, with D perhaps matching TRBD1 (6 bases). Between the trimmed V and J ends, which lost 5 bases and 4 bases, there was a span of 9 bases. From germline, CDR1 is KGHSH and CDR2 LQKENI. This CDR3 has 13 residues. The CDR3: CASSSGQGNTIYF. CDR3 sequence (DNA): TGTGCCAGCTCATCCGGACAGGGAAACACCATATATTTT.

This CDR3 reads CASSPLEGLTEAFF. The CDR3 DNA sequence: TGTGCCAGCTCACCACTGGAGGGGCTTACTGAAGCTTTCTTT. The chain couples TRBV18 to TRBJ1-1; D might be TRBD1 (5 bases). The V and J ends lost 1 base and 5 bases respectively, with 11 bases between them. The length of the CDR3 is 14 residues. CDR1 is KGHSH, CDR2 LQKENI, per germline.

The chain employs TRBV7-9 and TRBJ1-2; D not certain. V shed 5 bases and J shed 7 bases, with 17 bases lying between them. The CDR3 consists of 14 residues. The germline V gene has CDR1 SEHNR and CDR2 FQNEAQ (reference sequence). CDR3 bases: TGTGCCAGCAGCCTCCCAGACTCAGAACGTGGCTACACCTTC. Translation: CASSLPDSERGYTF.

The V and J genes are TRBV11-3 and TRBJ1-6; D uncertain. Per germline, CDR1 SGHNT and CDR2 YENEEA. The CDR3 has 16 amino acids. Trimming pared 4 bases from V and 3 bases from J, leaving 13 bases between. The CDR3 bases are TGTGCCAGCAGCTCTACGGAGATACACTATAATTCACCCCTCCACTTT. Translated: CASSSTEIHYNSPLHF.

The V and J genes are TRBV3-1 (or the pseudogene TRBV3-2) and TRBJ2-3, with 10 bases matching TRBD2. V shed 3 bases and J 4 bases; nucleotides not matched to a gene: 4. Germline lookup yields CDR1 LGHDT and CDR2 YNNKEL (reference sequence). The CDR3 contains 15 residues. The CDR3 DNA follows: TGTGCCAGCAGCCAGCTAGCGGGAGTTTCAGATACGCAGTATTTT. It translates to CASSQLAGVSDTQYF.

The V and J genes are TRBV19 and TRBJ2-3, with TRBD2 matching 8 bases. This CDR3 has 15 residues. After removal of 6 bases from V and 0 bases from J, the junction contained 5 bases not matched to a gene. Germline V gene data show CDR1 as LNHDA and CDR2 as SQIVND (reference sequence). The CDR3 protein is CASSLAGASTDTQYF. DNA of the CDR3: TGTGCCAGTAGCCTAGCGGGCGCTAGCACAGATACGCAGTATTTT.

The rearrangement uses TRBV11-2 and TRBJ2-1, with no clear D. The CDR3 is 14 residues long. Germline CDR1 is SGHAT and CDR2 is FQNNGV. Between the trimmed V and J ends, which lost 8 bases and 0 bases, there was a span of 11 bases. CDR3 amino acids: CASVGLYSYNEQFF. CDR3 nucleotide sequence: TGTGCCAGCGTGGGCCTATACTCCTACAATGAGCAGTTCTTC.

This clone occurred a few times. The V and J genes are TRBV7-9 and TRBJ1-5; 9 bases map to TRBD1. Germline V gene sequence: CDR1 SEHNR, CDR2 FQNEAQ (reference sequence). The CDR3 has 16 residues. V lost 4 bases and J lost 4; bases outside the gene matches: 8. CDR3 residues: CASSSTGGEENQPQHF. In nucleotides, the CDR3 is TGTGCCAGCAGCTCTACAGGGGGCGAGGAAAATCAGCCCCAGCATTTT. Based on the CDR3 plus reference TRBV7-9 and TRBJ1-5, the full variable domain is DTGVSQNPRHKITKRGQNVTFRCDPISEHNRLYWYRQTLGQGPEFLTYFQNEAQLEKSRLLSDRFSAERPKGSFSTLEIQRTEQGDSAMYLCASSSTGGEENQPQHFGDGTRLSIL.

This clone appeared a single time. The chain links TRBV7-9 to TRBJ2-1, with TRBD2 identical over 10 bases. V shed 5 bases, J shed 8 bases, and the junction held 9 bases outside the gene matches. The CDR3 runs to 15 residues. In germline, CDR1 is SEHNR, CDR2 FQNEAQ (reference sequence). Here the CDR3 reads CASSRPGTSAHEQFF. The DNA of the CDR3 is TGTGCCAGCAGCCGTCCCGGGACTAGCGCCCATGAGCAGTTCTTC.

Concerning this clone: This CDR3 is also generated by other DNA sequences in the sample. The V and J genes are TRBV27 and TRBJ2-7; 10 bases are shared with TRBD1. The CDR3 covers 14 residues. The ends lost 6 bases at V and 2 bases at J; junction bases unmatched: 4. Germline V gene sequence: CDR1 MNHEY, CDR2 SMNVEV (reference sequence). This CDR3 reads CASSPTGGAYEQYF. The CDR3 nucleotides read TGTGCCAGCAGCCCGACAGGGGGCGCCTACGAGCAGTACTTC.

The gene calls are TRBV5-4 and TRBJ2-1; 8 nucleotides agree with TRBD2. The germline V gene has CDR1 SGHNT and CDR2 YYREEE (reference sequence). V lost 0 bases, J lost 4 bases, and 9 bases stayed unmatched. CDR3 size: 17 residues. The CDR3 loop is CASSLDGGALDYNEQFF. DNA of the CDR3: TGTGCCAGCAGCTTGGACGGGGGGGCCTTAGATTACAATGAGCAGTTCTTC. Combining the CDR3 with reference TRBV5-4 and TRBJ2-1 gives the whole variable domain ETGVTQSPTHLIKTRGQQVTLRCSSQSGHNTVSWYQQALGQGPQFIFQYYREEENGRGNFPPRFSGLQFPNYSSELNVNALELDDSALYLCASSLDGGALDYNEQFFGPGTRLTVL.

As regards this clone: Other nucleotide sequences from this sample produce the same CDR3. This CDR3 is CASSVGLAGYNEQFF. The CDR3 DNA is TGTGCCAGCAGCGTAGGACTAGCGGGTTACAATGAGCAGTTCTTC. The chain is built from TRBV9 and TRBJ2-1; 10 bases fit TRBD2. The CDR3 sequence is 15 residues long. Germline V lookup: CDR1 SGDLS, CDR2 YYNGEE. The junction had 1 base not matched to a gene; V was cut back by 0 bases and J by 4 bases.

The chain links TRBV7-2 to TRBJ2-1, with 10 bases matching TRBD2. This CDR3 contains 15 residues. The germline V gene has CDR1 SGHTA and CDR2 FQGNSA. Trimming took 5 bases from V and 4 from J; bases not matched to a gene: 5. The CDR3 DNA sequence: TGTGCCAGCAGCCCCAGCGGGAGGGAATACAATGAGCAGTTCTTC. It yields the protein CASSPSGREYNEQFF.

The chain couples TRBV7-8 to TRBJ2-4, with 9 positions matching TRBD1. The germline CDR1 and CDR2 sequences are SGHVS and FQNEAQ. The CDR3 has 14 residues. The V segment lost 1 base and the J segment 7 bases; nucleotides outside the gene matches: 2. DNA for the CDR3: TGTGCCAGCAGCTTAGGGACAGGGGTCAACATTCAGTACTTC. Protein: CASSLGTGVNIQYF.

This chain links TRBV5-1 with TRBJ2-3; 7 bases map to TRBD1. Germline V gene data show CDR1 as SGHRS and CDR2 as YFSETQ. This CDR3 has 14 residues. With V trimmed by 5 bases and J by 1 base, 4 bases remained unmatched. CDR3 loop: CASRYDRGTDTQYF. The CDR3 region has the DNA TGCGCCAGCAGATATGACAGGGGCACAGATACGCAGTATTTT. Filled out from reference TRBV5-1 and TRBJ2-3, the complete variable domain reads KAGVTQTPRYLIKTRGQQVTLSCSPISGHRSVSWYQQTPGQGLQFLFEYFSETQRNKGNFPGRFSGRQFSNSRSEMNVSTLELGDSALYLCASRYDRGTDTQYFGPGTRLTVL.

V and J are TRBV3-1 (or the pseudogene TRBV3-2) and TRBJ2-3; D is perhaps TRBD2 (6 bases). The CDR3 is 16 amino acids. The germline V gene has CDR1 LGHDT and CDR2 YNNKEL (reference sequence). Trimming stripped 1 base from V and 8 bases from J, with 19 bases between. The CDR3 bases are TGTGCCAGCAGCCAAGCCACCGCGCGGGAAGTCGCTACGCAGTATTTT. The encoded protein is CASSQATAREVATQYF.

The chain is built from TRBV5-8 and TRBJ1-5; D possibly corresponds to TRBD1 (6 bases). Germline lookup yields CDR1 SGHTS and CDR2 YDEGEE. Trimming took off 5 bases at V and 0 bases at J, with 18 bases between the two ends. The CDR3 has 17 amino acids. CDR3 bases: TGTGCCAGCAGTTCCTTGACAGGAGAATATAGCAATCAGCCCCAGCATTTT. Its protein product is CASSSLTGEYSNQPQHF.

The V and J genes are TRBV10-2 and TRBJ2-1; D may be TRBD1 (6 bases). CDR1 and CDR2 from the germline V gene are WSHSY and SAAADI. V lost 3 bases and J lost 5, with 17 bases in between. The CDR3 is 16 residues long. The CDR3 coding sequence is TGCGCCAGCAGTGATATCAGGGACAAGGGGAACAATGAGCAGTTCTTC. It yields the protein CASSDIRDKGNNEQFF.

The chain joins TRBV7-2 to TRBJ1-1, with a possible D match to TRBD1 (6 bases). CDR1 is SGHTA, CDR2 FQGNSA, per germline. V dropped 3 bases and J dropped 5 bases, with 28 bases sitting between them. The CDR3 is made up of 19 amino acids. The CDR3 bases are TGTGCCAGCAGCTTCTTATCGGCTAGGGCGCAGGGGTTGAGAACTGAAGCTTTCTTT. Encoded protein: CASSFLSARAQGLRTEAFF.

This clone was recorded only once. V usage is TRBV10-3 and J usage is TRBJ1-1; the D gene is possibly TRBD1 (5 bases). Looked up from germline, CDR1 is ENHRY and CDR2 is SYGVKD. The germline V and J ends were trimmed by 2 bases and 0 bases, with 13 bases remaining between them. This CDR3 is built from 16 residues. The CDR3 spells CAISEGLRGMNTEAFF. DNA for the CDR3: TGTGCCATCAGTGAGGGCCTTAGGGGAATGAACACTGAAGCTTTCTTT.

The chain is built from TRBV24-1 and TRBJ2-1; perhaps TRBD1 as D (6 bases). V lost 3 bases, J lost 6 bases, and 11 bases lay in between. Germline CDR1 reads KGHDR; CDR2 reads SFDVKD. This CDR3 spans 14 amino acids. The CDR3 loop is CATSDRTGTNEQFF. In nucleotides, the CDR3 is TGTGCCACCAGTGATCGCACAGGGACCAATGAGCAGTTCTTC.

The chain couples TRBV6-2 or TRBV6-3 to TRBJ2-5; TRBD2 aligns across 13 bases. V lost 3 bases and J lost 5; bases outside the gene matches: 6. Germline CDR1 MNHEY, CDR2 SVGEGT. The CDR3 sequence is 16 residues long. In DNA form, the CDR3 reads TGTGCCAGCAGTTATACTAGCGGGGGGGCGTTGGAGACCCAGTACTTC. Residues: CASSYTSGGALETQYF.

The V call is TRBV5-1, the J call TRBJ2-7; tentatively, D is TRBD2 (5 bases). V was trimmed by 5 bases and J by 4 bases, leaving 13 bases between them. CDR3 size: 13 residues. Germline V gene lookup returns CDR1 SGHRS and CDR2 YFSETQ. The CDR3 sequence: CASRSGNTYEQYF. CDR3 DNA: TGCGCCAGCAGGAGCGGCAATACGTACGAGCAGTACTTC.

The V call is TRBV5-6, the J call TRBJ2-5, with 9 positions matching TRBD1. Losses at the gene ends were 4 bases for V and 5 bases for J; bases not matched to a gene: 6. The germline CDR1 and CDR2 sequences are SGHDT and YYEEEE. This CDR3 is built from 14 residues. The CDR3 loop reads CASSATGGGETQYF. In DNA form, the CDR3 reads TGTGCCAGCAGCGCGACAGGGGGAGGTGAGACCCAGTACTTC. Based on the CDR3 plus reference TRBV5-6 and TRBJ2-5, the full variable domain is DAGVTQSPTHLIKTRGQQVTLRCSPKSGHDTVSWYQQALGQGPQFIFQYYEEEERQRGNFPDRFSGHQFPNYSSELNVNALLLGDSALYLCASSATGGGETQYFGPGTRLLVL.

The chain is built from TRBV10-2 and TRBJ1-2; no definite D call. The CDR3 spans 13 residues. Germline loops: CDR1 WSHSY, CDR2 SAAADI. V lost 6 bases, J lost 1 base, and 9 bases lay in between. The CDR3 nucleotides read TGCGCCAGCAGGGTAACTCTTAACTATGGCTACACCTTC. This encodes CASRVTLNYGYTF.